This T cell receptor beta chain derives from a study of monozygotic twins with inflammatory bowel disease. TCRdb reanalyzed the 5' RACE reads, giving one entry per CDR3 protein sequence and no DNA. The sample yields over 200,000 distinct CDR3 sequences, of which the top ten take up roughly 8%. The CDR3 is 13 residues long. The germline V gene has CDR1 SEHNR and CDR2 FQNEAQ (reference sequence). The clonotype comes from a human donor with ulcerative colitis or Crohn's disease, or a healthy co-twin of an affected twin (not recorded which). The chain joins TRBV7-9 to TRBJ1-1. Sequences were obtained from blood. CDR3 loop: CASSLELNTEAFF. The entire variable domain, with the rest obtained from reference TRBV7-9 and TRBJ1-1, is as follows: DTGVSQNPRHKITKRGQNVTFRCDPISEHNRLYWYRQTLGQGPEFLTYFQNEAQLEKSRLLSDRFSAERPKGSFSTLEIQRTEQGDSAMYLCASSLELNTEAFFGQGTRLTVV.